A selection of T cell receptor beta chains follows, all from one sample in a study of blood T cell repertoires in COVID-19. Assay: immunoSEQ multiplex PCR; the TCRdb copy retains only in-frame clones and omits some. This sample has more than 150,000 clones, with around 82% found just once. Sequencing was performed on PBMCs or T cells enriched from blood (not recorded which). Receptor source: a man aged 35 to 55 who had recovered from COVID-19. Each CDR3 is given with its conserved first and last residue. The order of the fields is D gene, J gene, clone size, V gene, CDR3 protein, CDR3 DNA. A D gene is named only where the DNA matches it firmly. Clone size appears in some rows only: once, few, many, or a class for an expanded clone.

d_gene: TRBD1
j_gene: TRBJ2-7
abundance: .
v_gene: TRBV5-1
CDR3aa: CASSGQGVGYEQYF
CDR3nt: TGCGCCAGCAGTGGTCAGGGGGTGGGTTACGAGCAGTACTTC

d_gene: .
j_gene: TRBJ1-1
abundance: .
v_gene: TRBV6-5
CDR3aa: CASSPQGKGWAFF
CDR3nt: TGTGCCAGCAGCCCGCAGGGGAAGGGCTGGGCTTTCTTT

d_gene: .
j_gene: TRBJ2-3
abundance: once
v_gene: TRBV7-3
CDR3aa: CASSNQADTQYF
CDR3nt: TGTGCCAGCAGCAATCAGGCGGATACGCAGTATTTT

d_gene: .
j_gene: TRBJ1-2
abundance: .
v_gene: TRBV6-5
CDR3aa: CAIMKYSQGQQGYTF
CDR3nt: TGTGCCATCATGAAATACTCACAGGGACAACAGGGCTACACCTTC

d_gene: TRBD1
j_gene: TRBJ1-2
abundance: .
v_gene: TRBV5-1
CDR3aa: CASSTGQGNYGYTF
CDR3nt: TGCGCCAGCAGCACGGGACAGGGAAACTATGGCTACACCTTC

d_gene: TRBD1
j_gene: TRBJ2-5
abundance: .
v_gene: TRBV15
CDR3aa: CATAQGAGETQYF
CDR3nt: TGTGCCACCGCACAGGGGGCTGGGGAGACCCAGTACTTC

d_gene: TRBD2
j_gene: TRBJ2-1
abundance: .
v_gene: TRBV9
CDR3aa: CASTVDDSGSSYNEQFF
CDR3nt: TGTGCCAGCACCGTAGACGATAGCGGGAGTTCCTACAATGAGCAGTTCTTC

d_gene: .
j_gene: TRBJ1-1
abundance: .
v_gene: TRBV28
CDR3aa: CASRFARAQPAAFF
CDR3nt: TGTGCCAGCAGATTCGCCAGGGCCCAACCGGCGGCTTTCTTT

d_gene: TRBD2
j_gene: TRBJ2-1
abundance: .
v_gene: TRBV5-6
CDR3aa: CASSFTSGRARFF
CDR3nt: TGTGCCAGCAGCTTTACTAGCGGGAGGGCCCGGTTCTTC

d_gene: .
j_gene: TRBJ1-1
abundance: .
v_gene: TRBV7-3
CDR3aa: CASSLHASSSEAFF
CDR3nt: TGTGCCAGCAGCCTTCACGCGTCCTCGAGTGAAGCTTTCTTT

d_gene: TRBD1
j_gene: TRBJ2-1
abundance: .
v_gene: TRBV7-9
CDR3aa: CASSLAGTGIYNEQFF
CDR3nt: TGTGCCAGCAGCTTAGCTGGGACAGGGATCTACAATGAGCAGTTCTTC

d_gene: TRBD2
j_gene: TRBJ2-2
abundance: .
v_gene: TRBV13
CDR3aa: CASRTSGGNGELFF
CDR3nt: TGTGCCAGCAGGACCTCCGGGGGGAACGGGGAGCTGTTTTTT

d_gene: .
j_gene: TRBJ1-5
abundance: .
v_gene: TRBV18
CDR3aa: CASSPGVWAVDQPQHF
CDR3nt: TGTGCCAGCTCACCCGGGGTTTGGGCGGTGGATCAGCCCCAGCATTTT

d_gene: TRBD2
j_gene: TRBJ2-1
abundance: .
v_gene: TRBV18
CDR3aa: CASSPPLAGGSAEQFF
CDR3nt: TGTGCCAGCTCACCTCCCCTAGCGGGAGGGTCAGCTGAGCAGTTCTTC

d_gene: TRBD2
j_gene: TRBJ2-1
abundance: .
v_gene: TRBV6-4
CDR3aa: CASSILAGGNNEQFF
CDR3nt: TGTGCCAGCAGTATACTAGCGGGAGGAAACAATGAGCAGTTCTTC

d_gene: TRBD1
j_gene: TRBJ2-7
abundance: .
v_gene: TRBV27
CDR3aa: CASSQQGAFDEQYF
CDR3nt: TGTGCCAGCAGCCAGCAGGGGGCCTTCGACGAGCAGTACTTC

d_gene: .
j_gene: TRBJ1-5
abundance: .
v_gene: TRBV4-3
CDR3aa: CASSQSREGNQPQHF
CDR3nt: TGCGCCAGCAGCCAGTCCAGGGAGGGCAATCAGCCCCAGCATTTT

d_gene: .
j_gene: TRBJ1-4
abundance: .
v_gene: TRBV28
CDR3aa: CASSLTRRNEKLFF
CDR3nt: TGTGCCAGCAGTTTAACTAGGCGAAATGAAAAACTGTTTTTT

d_gene: .
j_gene: TRBJ1-2
abundance: .
v_gene: TRBV28
CDR3aa: CASSSQGKGYTF
CDR3nt: TGTGCCAGCAGTTCCCAGGGGAAGGGCTACACCTTC

d_gene: .
j_gene: TRBJ1-2
abundance: once
v_gene: TRBV6-5
CDR3aa: CASSFARARSYTF
CDR3nt: TGTGCCAGCAGCTTCGCGAGGGCGCGGAGCTACACCTTC

d_gene: .
j_gene: TRBJ1-4
abundance: .
v_gene: TRBV5-1
CDR3aa: CASSLPRGFTNEKLFF
CDR3nt: TGCGCCAGCAGCCTCCCCCGGGGTTTCACTAATGAAAAACTGTTTTTT

d_gene: .
j_gene: TRBJ2-1
abundance: .
v_gene: TRBV5-1
CDR3aa: CASSLGRRVLEQFF
CDR3nt: TGCGCCAGCAGCTTAGGGAGGCGGGTACTTGAGCAGTTCTTC

d_gene: TRBD1
j_gene: TRBJ2-4
abundance: .
v_gene: TRBV6-2/TRBV6-3
CDR3aa: CASSYEVGQGASKNIQYF
CDR3nt: TGTGCCAGCAGTTACGAGGTGGGACAGGGGGCTTCCAAAAACATTCAGTACTTC

d_gene: .
j_gene: TRBJ1-2
abundance: .
v_gene: TRBV5-1
CDR3aa: CASSFETGGGYTF
CDR3nt: TGCGCCAGCAGCTTTGAGACAGGCGGCGGCTACACCTTC

d_gene: .
j_gene: TRBJ1-1
abundance: .
v_gene: TRBV19
CDR3aa: CASSRRGLNPEAFF
CDR3nt: TGTGCCAGTAGTCGCCGGGGGTTGAACCCTGAAGCTTTCTTT

d_gene: .
j_gene: TRBJ1-3
abundance: .
v_gene: TRBV20-1
CDR3aa: CSASHSGSSGNTIYF
CDR3nt: TGCAGTGCCAGTCACAGCGGATCATCTGGAAACACCATATATTTT